The 24 T cell receptor beta chains reported below all come from one sample, sequenced in a study of beta chain features in type 1 diabetes. cDNA synthesis used the whole RNA isolate, giving expressed TCRB sequences. The repertoire was sequenced with immunoSEQ multiplex PCR; TCRdb's copy has only in-frame clones and lacks some. The table includes approximately 160,000 clones, approximately 8.1% detected once. The sample consisted of central memory CD4+ T cells from blood. These receptors were taken from a man aged 18 to 35 in good health.

The chain couples TRBV5-4 to TRBJ1-2; TRBD1 might be the D (6 bases). Germline lookup yields CDR1 SGHNT and CDR2 YYREEE (reference sequence). The CDR3 contains 15 residues. The V end was cut by 4 bases, the J end by 4 bases, with 17 bases between. This CDR3 reads CASSLDSLAGYGYTF. In DNA form, the CDR3 reads TGTGCCAGCAGCCTGGACAGCTTGGCAGGCTATGGCTACACCTTC.

This chain links TRBV14 with TRBJ2-5, with D tentatively TRBD1 (5 bases). The CDR3 totals 16 residues. Germline CDR1 is SGHDN and CDR2 is FVKESK. The ends were cut back, 0 bases at V and 9 bases at J, with 20 bases in the middle. The DNA for the CDR3 is TGTGCCAGCAGCCAAGAATTCGGTACAGCCCTAGGGGCCCAGTACTTC. Protein product: CASSQEFGTALGAQYF.

The rearrangement uses TRBV25-1 and TRBJ2-1, with a tentative D call TRBD1 (5 bases). The CDR3 runs to 13 residues. From germline, CDR1 is MGHDK and CDR2 SYGVNS. V was trimmed by 8 bases and J by 6 bases, leaving 14 bases between them. The CDR3 protein is CASAITGVNEQFF. The CDR3, as DNA: TGTGCCAGCGCCATAACAGGTGTCAATGAGCAGTTCTTC. Full variable domain (remainder filled in from reference TRBV25-1 and TRBJ2-1): EADIYQTPRYLVIGTGKKITLECSQTMGHDKMYWYQQDPGMELHLIHYSYGVNSTEKGDLSSESTVSRIRTEHFPLTLESARPSHTSQYLCASAITGVNEQFFGPGTRLTVL.

This clone showed up just a few times. V is TRBV7-9 and J is TRBJ2-1, with D uncertain. V dropped 7 bases and J dropped 4 bases, with 14 bases sitting between them. Per the germline V gene, CDR1 is SEHNR and CDR2 is FQNEAQ (reference sequence). This CDR3 has 14 residues. The CDR3 sequence is CASIGVTRYNEQFF. For the CDR3, the DNA is TGTGCCAGCATTGGTGTAACTCGGTACAATGAGCAGTTCTTC.

This clone was found a few times. This rearrangement joins TRBV28 to TRBJ1-2, with 7 bases lining up with TRBD1. Losses at the gene ends were 6 bases for V and 2 bases for J; bases not matched to a gene: 3. Per germline, CDR1 MDHEN and CDR2 SYDVKM. The CDR3 extends over 13 amino acids. The chain's CDR3 is CASSEGANYGYTF. The CDR3 DNA sequence: TGTGCCAGCAGCGAGGGGGCAAACTATGGCTACACCTTC.

There are a few counts of this clone. This sequence joins TRBV11-1 and TRBJ1-6; TRBD1 is a possible D gene (5 bases). Germline CDR1 SGHAT, CDR2 FQDESV (reference sequence). Trimming stripped 3 bases from V and 9 bases from J, with 18 bases between. The CDR3 has 16 amino acids. CDR3 sequence: CASSFTDSMAGSPLHF. DNA of the CDR3: TGTGCCAGCAGCTTTACAGACAGTATGGCCGGTTCACCCCTCCACTTT.

This clone was seen a handful of times. The rearrangement links TRBV30 to TRBJ2-5; D is uncertain. Germline V gene lookup returns CDR1 GTSNPN and CDR2 SVGIG (reference sequence). The CDR3 length is 13 residues. Trimming left V 0 bases short and J 5 bases short, with 10 bases between. The CDR3 loop is CAWSVRFWETQYF. CDR3 in DNA: TGTGCCTGGAGTGTACGGTTTTGGGAGACCCAGTACTTC. The whole variable domain, filled in from reference TRBV30 and TRBJ2-5, reads SQTIHQWPATLVQPVGSPLSLECTVEGTSNPNLYWYRQAAGRGLQLLFYSVGIGQISSEVPQNLSASRPQDRQFILSSKKLLLSDSGFYLCAWSVRFWETQYFGPGTRLLVL.

This clone was observed a few times. V and J are TRBV9 and TRBJ1-5; 7 nucleotides match TRBD1. The CDR3 loop spans 14 amino acids. Trimming cost V 3 bases and J 1 base; bases outside gene matches: 1. Germline CDR1 SGDLS, CDR2 YYNGEE. DNA of the CDR3: TGTGCCAGCAGCGACAGGGGAAGCAATCAGCCCCAGCATTTT. It yields the protein CASSDRGSNQPQHF. Full variable domain (outside the CDR3, taken from reference TRBV9 and TRBJ1-5): DSGVTQTPKHLITATGQRVTLRCSPRSGDLSVYWYQQSLDQGLQFLIQYYNGEERAKGNILERFSAQQFPDLHSELNLSSLELGDSALYFCASSDRGSNQPQHFGDGTRLSIL.

This clone has a handful of counts. The chain joins TRBV5-1 to TRBJ2-1; D may be TRBD2 (5 bases). The CDR3 loop spans 13 amino acids. Trimming stripped 1 base from V and 3 bases from J, with 5 bases between. CDR1 and CDR2 from the germline V gene are SGHRS and YFSETQ. Here the CDR3 reads CASSLTSYNEQFF. The CDR3 DNA follows: TGCGCCAGCAGCTTGACTAGCTACAATGAGCAGTTCTTC.

This clone occurred a few times. CDR3 in DNA: TGCGCCAGCAGCTCGGGACAGGGGGCGAACACCGGGGAGCTGTTTTTT. The encoded protein is CASSSGQGANTGELFF. The J gene is TRBJ2-2, the V gene TRBV5-1; 11 nucleotides agree with TRBD1. CDR3 length equals 16 residues. Germline CDR1 is SGHRS and CDR2 is YFSETQ. The trim removed 3 bases at V and 0 bases at J, leaving 1 base unmatched.

This clone was seen a handful of times. This chain links TRBV6-1 with TRBJ2-7; the D gene is possibly TRBD2 (7 bases). V shed 2 bases and J shed 5 bases, with 10 bases lying between them. Germline-derived CDR1 and CDR2 are MNHNS and SASEGT. This CDR3 comprises 13 residues. CDR3 in DNA: TGTGCCAGCAGTGAAAGGGGGAGGGACGAGCAGTACTTC. The encoded protein is CASSERGRDEQYF.

This clone was recorded a few times. J is TRBJ2-1 and V is TRBV28; TRBD2 aligns across 8 bases. CDR1 is MDHEN, CDR2 SYDVKM, per germline. V was pared by 3 bases and J by 5 bases, with 12 bases of the junction left unmatched. The CDR3 length is 17 residues. In DNA form, the CDR3 reads TGTGCCAGCAGTTTTGGGATTACTAGCGGACAAGACAATGAGCAGTTCTTC. Translated, it gives CASSFGITSGQDNEQFF.

This clone was recorded at least ten times. CDR3 protein: CASSLQDSRTNEQFF. CDR3 nucleotides: TGCGCCAGCAGCTTGCAGGACTCCCGGACCAATGAGCAGTTCTTC. V usage is TRBV5-1 and J usage is TRBJ2-1; a weak D match, TRBD2 (5 bases). The CDR3 covers 15 residues. Germline V gives CDR1 SGHRS, CDR2 YFSETQ. V shed 1 base and J shed 6 bases, with 14 bases lying between them.

V usage is TRBV6-6 and J usage is TRBJ1-4, with D hard to call. V was shortened by 7 bases and J by 6 bases, with 9 bases between the two germline ends. Germline V lookup: CDR1 MNHNY, CDR2 SVGAGI (reference sequence). This CDR3 spans 12 amino acids. CDR3 protein: CASNQIDEKLFF. The CDR3 nucleotides are TGTGCCAGCAATCAGATTGATGAAAAACTGTTTTTT.

This clone was found a few times. The chain recombines TRBV7-9 with TRBJ1-4; no clear D gene. Germline V lookup: CDR1 SEHNR, CDR2 FQNEAQ (reference sequence). Between the trimmed V and J ends, which lost 3 bases and 0 bases, there was a span of 11 bases. This CDR3 has 16 residues. DNA for the CDR3: TGTGCCAGCAGCTTTAGGGAGCCTGCAACTAATGAAAAACTGTTTTTT. Residues: CASSFREPATNEKLFF.

This clone appeared a few times. V gene TRBV5-4 combines with J gene TRBJ2-3; a possible D gene is TRBD1 (5 bases). Trimming took 0 bases from V and 4 from J, leaving 9 bases between them. The CDR3 length is 14 residues. Germline CDR1 reads SGHNT; CDR2 reads YYREEE (reference sequence). The CDR3 region has the DNA TGTGCCAGCAGCTTGGAAGGGGCGTCAGATACGCAGTATTTT. This sequence encodes CASSLEGASDTQYF.

This clone occurred many times. This chain uses TRBV7-2 with TRBJ2-5; a possible D gene is TRBD2 (5 bases). V gave up 2 bases and J gave up 5 bases, with 12 bases separating them. This CDR3 region has 14 residues. CDR1 and CDR2 from the germline V gene are SGHTA and FQGNSA. CDR3 amino acids: CASSLRPRGETQYF. The CDR3 nucleotides read TGTGCCAGCAGCTTACGGCCCCGCGGGGAGACCCAGTACTTC.

This clone was counted many times. V is TRBV29-1 and J is TRBJ2-7; 14 bases line up with TRBD2. Germline assignment: CDR1 SQVTM and CDR2 ANQGSEA. There are 13 residues in the CDR3. The V gene end was trimmed by 5 bases and the J gene end by 5 bases; junction bases not matched to a gene: 2. CDR3 sequence reads: CSVMGLAGDEQYF. Written as DNA, the CDR3 is TGCAGCGTTATGGGACTAGCGGGAGACGAGCAGTACTTC.

Here the CDR3 DNA reads TGTGCCAGCAGCCCCCATGGCAGCGGGGGGGTTCCGGATACGCAGTATTTT. Its protein is CASSPHGSGGVPDTQYF. V gene TRBV4-2 combines with J gene TRBJ2-3; 10 bases line up with TRBD2. The CDR3 has 17 residues. Germline CDR1 LGHNA, CDR2 YNFKEQ. Trimming took 4 bases from V and 6 from J; bases not matched to a gene: 13.

This clone was seen more than once but under ten times. The V gene is TRBV10-3, the J gene TRBJ2-3; TRBD1 agrees at 8 bases. V trimming: 2 bases; J trimming: 6 bases; junction bases outside the gene matches: 7. This CDR3 is 15 amino acids long. Germline loops: CDR1 ENHRY, CDR2 SYGVKD. The CDR3: CAISEQGAASDTQYF. The CDR3 region has the DNA TGTGCCATCAGTGAGCAGGGGGCGGCATCTGATACGCAGTATTTT.

This clone came up a few times. This sequence joins TRBV6-1 and TRBJ2-7; TRBD2 matches 13 bases. V was pared by 3 bases and J by 2 bases, with 1 base of the junction left unmatched. From germline, CDR1 is MNHNS and CDR2 SASEGT. The CDR3 spans 15 residues. This CDR3 is CASSEGLAGTYEQYF. The CDR3 DNA reads as TGTGCCAGCAGTGAGGGACTAGCGGGGACCTACGAGCAGTACTTC.

This clone was detected a few times. The chain recombines TRBV2 with TRBJ1-2; no clear D. Trimming took off 7 bases at V and 8 bases at J, with 17 bases between the two ends. Germline CDR1 and CDR2: SNHLY and FYNNEI. The CDR3 is made up of 13 amino acids. This CDR3 is CASMVRREGGYTF. The CDR3, as DNA: TGTGCCAGCATGGTACGGCGGGAGGGAGGCTACACCTTC.

V gene TRBV30 combines with J gene TRBJ2-5, with unresolved D. CDR1 is GTSNPN, CDR2 SVGIG, per germline (reference sequence). This CDR3 is 12 amino acids long. V was shortened by 5 bases and J by 4 bases, with 11 bases between the two germline ends. The CDR3 DNA follows: TGTGCCTGGGAAGACCGAGGAGAGACCCAGTACTTC. It codes for CAWEDRGETQYF. The full variable domain, completed using reference TRBV30 and TRBJ2-5, is SQTIHQWPATLVQPVGSPLSLECTVEGTSNPNLYWYRQAAGRGLQLLFYSVGIGQISSEVPQNLSASRPQDRQFILSSKKLLLSDSGFYLCAWEDRGETQYFGPGTRLLVL.

The J gene is TRBJ2-1, the V gene TRBV6-1; 10 bases line up with TRBD1. Germline V gene data show CDR1 as MNHNS and CDR2 as SASEGT. Trimming at V came to 2 bases and at J to 3 bases, leaving 4 bases not matched to a gene. The CDR3 runs 16 residues. The CDR3 loop is CASSEFRDRGYNEQFF. The CDR3 bases are TGTGCCAGCAGTGAATTCCGGGACAGGGGCTACAATGAGCAGTTCTTC.